What follows are 26 T cell receptor beta chains derived from one specimen sequenced in a study of blood T cell repertoires in COVID-19. The assay was immunoSEQ multiplex PCR, and TCRdb's table has in-frame clones only and misses some. The sample lists 150,000 to 200,000 clones, roughly 80% occurring once. The source material was PBMCs or T cells enriched from blood (not recorded which). These receptors originate from a middle-aged man who had recovered from COVID-19.

CDR3 sequence: CASRLEEGLAGLPDTDTQYF. For the CDR3, the DNA is TGTGCAAGTCGCTTAGAGGAGGGACTAGCGGGACTACCTGACACAGATACGCAGTATTTT. This chain uses TRBV12-2 with TRBJ2-3; the DNA was not compared with TRBD2, the D call given in the table. TRBV12-2 is reported as a pseudogene. The CDR3 has 20 residues.

The chain has TRBV28 and TRBJ2-7, with 8 bases matching TRBD1. The CDR3 runs to 14 residues. Germline trimming cut 6 bases from V and 7 bases from J; bases unmatched to any gene: 11. Germline assignment: CDR1 MDHEN and CDR2 SYDVKM. CDR3 DNA: TGTGCCAGCAGCGGGACAGGCTCATTAAGGGAGCAGTACTTC. Protein: CASSGTGSLREQYF.

In its sample, this clone was seen once. CDR3 sequence reads: CASSYQGQNSGNTIYF. Written as DNA, the CDR3 is TGTGCCAGCAGTTACCAGGGACAGAACTCTGGAAACACCATATATTTT. V and J are TRBV6-5 and TRBJ1-3, with TRBD1 identical over 7 bases. The CDR3 runs to 16 residues. The V segment lost 2 bases and the J segment 0 bases; nucleotides outside the gene matches: 4. CDR1 is MNHEY and CDR2 is SVGAGI in the germline V gene.

The chain is built from TRBV21-1 and TRBJ1-2; no check of the table's D call, TRBD1, against the DNA was made. TRBV21-1 is designated a pseudogene. The CDR3 is 16 residues long. The CDR3 sequence is CASRHGGQGRLYGYTF. DNA for the CDR3: TGTGCCAGCAGACACGGTGGACAGGGGCGCCTCTATGGCTACACCTTC.

The V call is TRBV29-1, the J call TRBJ2-1; TRBD1 is a possible D gene (5 bases). Trimming removed 5 bases at V and 8 bases at J, with 13 bases between. The CDR3 runs to 12 residues. Germline V gives CDR1 SQVTM, CDR2 ANQGSEA. CDR3 sequence reads: CSVTPRVDEQFF. CDR3 in DNA: TGCAGCGTTACTCCCAGGGTCGATGAGCAGTTCTTC.

The chain carries TRBV5-4 and TRBJ1-1; D unresolved. This CDR3 has 12 amino acids. CDR1 and CDR2 (germline): SGHNT, YYREEE (reference sequence). Trimming took off 4 bases at V and 7 bases at J, with 11 bases between the two ends. As DNA, the CDR3 is TGTGCCAGCAGCCCCGACGGGTATGAAGCTTTCTTT. It encodes CASSPDGYEAFF.

This chain joins TRBV6-5 and TRBJ1-4; D remains ambiguous. Germline lookup yields CDR1 MNHEY and CDR2 SVGAGI. The CDR3 extends over 13 amino acids. Trimming left V 6 bases short and J 3 bases short, with 8 bases between. The CDR3: CASRVWPNEKLFF. The CDR3 nucleotides are TGTGCCAGCAGGGTTTGGCCTAATGAAAAACTGTTTTTT.

The chain recombines TRBV11-1 with TRBJ2-1; D might be TRBD2 (6 bases). The germline V gene has CDR1 SGHAT and CDR2 FQDESV (reference sequence). The CDR3 is made up of 13 amino acids. Trimming shortened V by 5 bases and J by 6 bases, and 11 bases separated the two germline ends. Here the CDR3 reads CASSQGTPNEQFF. The DNA for the CDR3 is TGTGCCAGCAGCCAAGGGACTCCCAATGAGCAGTTCTTC.

The gene calls are TRBV29-1 and TRBJ2-5, with D maybe TRBD2 (5 bases). Trimming took off 1 base at V and 7 bases at J, with 16 bases between the two ends. The CDR3 is 14 amino acids. Germline assignment: CDR1 SQVTM and CDR2 ANQGSEA. The CDR3 coding sequence is TGCAGCGTTGAAGGCCGAGAGGGATCGGGGACCCAGTACTTC. Amino acid sequence: CSVEGREGSGTQYF.

The V and J genes are TRBV7-3 and TRBJ1-2; TRBD1 might be the D (6 bases). The CDR3 loop spans 15 amino acids. Germline-derived CDR1 and CDR2 are SGHTA and FQGTGA. V shed 4 bases and J shed 0 bases, with 12 bases lying between them. As DNA, the CDR3 is TGTGCCAGCAGCTCTTTAGGGGGAGCTAACTATGGCTACACCTTC. This encodes CASSSLGGANYGYTF. The variable domain in full, completed from reference TRBV7-3 and TRBJ1-2, reads GAGVSQTPSNKVTEKGKYVELRCDPISGHTALYWYRQSLGQGPEFLIYFQGTGAADDSGLPNDRFFAVRPEGSVSTLKIQRTERGDSAVYLCASSSLGGANYGYTFGSGTRLTVV.

This clone was observed a handful of times. This chain uses TRBV11-3 with TRBJ2-7, with D unclear. CDR1 is SGHNT, CDR2 YENEEA, per germline. V was trimmed by 1 base and J by 0 bases, leaving 10 bases between them. The CDR3 extends over 15 amino acids. CDR3 DNA sequence: TGTGCCAGCAGCTTAGGGCAATCAGGCTCCTACGAGCAGTACTTC. It translates to CASSLGQSGSYEQYF.

V usage is TRBV6-5 and J usage is TRBJ2-7; 7 nucleotides match TRBD1. In germline, CDR1 is MNHEY, CDR2 SVGAGI. This CDR3 region has 12 residues. V lost 5 bases to trimming and J lost 4 bases; unmatched junction nucleotides: 2. This chain's CDR3 is CASSTGVYEQYF. CDR3 nucleotide sequence: TGTGCCAGCAGTACAGGGGTGTACGAGCAGTACTTC.

This clone has a single count. V gene TRBV7-2 combines with J gene TRBJ1-1; the match to TRBD1 covers 11 bases. The germline CDR1 and CDR2 sequences are SGHTA and FQGNSA. The CDR3 totals 14 residues. The V segment lost 6 bases and the J segment 3 bases; nucleotides outside the gene matches: 3. The CDR3 here is CASSWDRGDTEAFF. The CDR3 coding sequence is TGTGCCAGCAGTTGGGACAGGGGGGACACTGAAGCTTTCTTT.

This clone was observed a handful of times. The chain employs TRBV7-9 and TRBJ1-2; 7 nucleotides match TRBD1. In germline, CDR1 is SEHNR, CDR2 FQNEAQ (reference sequence). The CDR3 sequence is 14 residues long. The V gene end was trimmed by 5 bases and the J gene end by 4 bases; junction bases not matched to a gene: 7. This chain's CDR3 is CASSTRTGLYGYTF. In DNA form, the CDR3 reads TGTGCCAGCAGCACCCGGACAGGACTCTATGGCTACACCTTC.

CDR3 nucleotides: TGTGCCAGCTCTCTAGACAGGGCGAAGAAGGAAGCTTTCTTT. This encodes CASSLDRAKKEAFF. V and J are TRBV18 and TRBJ1-1; 7 nucleotides line up with TRBD1. V dropped 6 bases and J dropped 8; count of bases not matched to a gene: 12. From germline, CDR1 is KGHSH and CDR2 LQKENI. The CDR3 totals 14 residues.

The V call is TRBV9, the J call TRBJ2-1, with 14 nucleotides matching TRBD2. Germline CDR1 SGDLS, CDR2 YYNGEE. V was clipped by 4 bases and J by 5 bases; unmatched bases: 5. This CDR3 region has 16 residues. The CDR3 DNA reads as TGTGCCAGCAGCTTCGGACTAGCGGGAGGAGACAATGAGCAGTTCTTC. As protein: CASSFGLAGGDNEQFF.

V is TRBV29-1 and J is TRBJ2-5; TRBD1 matches at 9 bases. Looked up from germline, CDR1 is SQVTM and CDR2 is ANQGSEA. CDR3 size: 13 residues. V trimming: 6 bases; J trimming: 4 bases; junction bases outside the gene matches: 6. CDR3 DNA: TGCAGCGTAACAGGGGGCGGGGGAGAGACCCAGTACTTC. This encodes CSVTGGGGETQYF.

V is TRBV11-2 and J is TRBJ2-7, with 9 nucleotides matching TRBD1. CDR1 SGHAT and CDR2 FQNNGV come from the germline V gene. This CDR3 comprises 19 residues. The J segment lost 3 bases and the V segment lost 2 bases, leaving 17 bases of the junction unmatched. CDR3 region: CASSLWGTGSSRDLYEQYF. As DNA, the CDR3 is TGTGCCAGCAGCTTATGGGGGACAGGGTCGTCTCGGGACCTCTACGAGCAGTACTTC.

This chain links TRBV6-6 with TRBJ1-4; 9 positions agree with TRBD1. CDR1 and CDR2 (germline): MNHNY, SVGAGI (reference sequence). Germline trimming cut 5 bases from V and 3 bases from J; bases unmatched to any gene: 13. The CDR3 totals 18 residues. The CDR3 bases are TGTGCCAGCAGTCCCCGTAGGACAGGGGTGCAATCTAATGAAAAACTGTTTTTT. Its protein is CASSPRRTGVQSNEKLFF.

The chain has TRBV19 and TRBJ1-1; TRBD1 is a possible D gene (5 bases). The CDR3 length is 15 residues. V was cut by 5 bases and J by 0 bases, with 13 bases left in between. Per germline, CDR1 LNHDA and CDR2 SQIVND (reference sequence). CDR3: CASSRQGQMNTEAFF. CDR3 coding DNA: TGTGCCAGTAGTCGTCAGGGCCAGATGAACACTGAAGCTTTCTTT. The full variable domain, in which reference TRBV19 and TRBJ1-1 provide the parts outside the CDR3, is DGGITQSPKYLFRKEGQNVTLSCEQNLNHDAMYWYRQDPGQGLRLIYYSQIVNDFQKGDIAEGYSVSREKKESFPLTVTSAQKNPTAFYLCASSRQGQMNTEAFFGQGTRLTVV.

This chain links TRBV19 with TRBJ2-7, with TRBD1 as a possible D gene (6 bases). The CDR3 extends over 15 amino acids. The V end lost 2 bases, the J end lost 0 bases, and 11 bases lay between the germline ends. Germline CDR1 reads LNHDA; CDR2 reads SQIVND (reference sequence). This CDR3 reads CASSIYGQSSYEQYF. CDR3 sequence (DNA): TGTGCCAGTAGTATATACGGACAGAGCTCCTACGAGCAGTACTTC.

The chain joins TRBV5-1 to TRBJ1-3, with 8 bases lining up with TRBD1. With V trimmed by 2 bases and J by 0 bases, 1 base remained unmatched. This CDR3 contains 15 residues. CDR1 and CDR2 from the germline V gene are SGHRS and YFSETQ. CDR3 sequence: CASSLTGGSGNTIYF. For the CDR3, the DNA is TGCGCCAGCAGCTTAACAGGGGGCTCTGGAAACACCATATATTTT.

In nucleotides, the CDR3 is TGTGCCAGCTCACCATCTTTACAGGGGGTCCACCAGGAGCAGTACTTC. Residues: CASSPSLQGVHQEQYF. The V gene is TRBV18, the J gene TRBJ2-7; 8 nucleotides line up with TRBD1. The CDR3 totals 16 residues. Per germline, CDR1 KGHSH and CDR2 LQKENI. The J segment lost 7 bases and the V segment lost 2 bases, leaving 13 bases of the junction unmatched. The full variable domain, its missing parts supplied by reference TRBV18 and TRBJ2-7, is NAGVMQNPRHLVRRRGQEARLRCSPMKGHSHVYWYRQLPEEGLKFMVYLQKENIIDESGMPKERFSAEFPKEGPSILRIQQVVRGDSAAYFCASSPSLQGVHQEQYFGPGTRLTVT.

Only a few counts were recorded for this clone. The rearrangement uses TRBV10-2 and TRBJ2-1; no reliable D call. In germline, CDR1 is WSHSY, CDR2 SAAADI. This CDR3 is built from 15 residues. V was shortened by 2 bases and J by 0 bases, with 8 bases between the two germline ends. CDR3 residues: CASSEVPSSYNEQFF. DNA for the CDR3: TGCGCCAGCAGTGAGGTTCCCAGCTCCTACAATGAGCAGTTCTTC.

This clone has more than one count but fewer than ten. The CDR3 coding sequence is TGTGCCAGCAGCTTACGATCTGGACTAGCGGGTACAACCGGGGAGCTGTTTTTT. It codes for CASSLRSGLAGTTGELFF. The chain uses TRBV5-5 and TRBJ2-2; 11 nucleotides match TRBD2. Germline V CDR1 and CDR2: SGHKS, YYEKEE (reference sequence). The junction had 11 bases not matched to a gene; V was cut back by 2 bases and J by 5 bases. The CDR3 loop spans 18 amino acids.

V usage is TRBV3-1 (or the pseudogene TRBV3-2) and J usage is TRBJ1-1; D possibly corresponds to TRBD1 (5 bases). The V gene lost 1 base and the J gene lost 3 bases, with 6 bases spanning the gap. The germline CDR1 and CDR2 sequences are LGHDT and YNNKEL (reference sequence). This CDR3 comprises 13 residues. The CDR3 sequence: CASSQARDTEAFF. CDR3 nucleotide sequence: TGTGCCAGCAGCCAAGCCAGGGACACTGAAGCTTTCTTT.